A selection of T cell receptor beta chains follows, all from one sample in a study of Graves' ophthalmopathy and Graves' hyperthyroidism. From the multiplex PCR reads, TCRdb called clonotypes with MiXCR, one entry per CDR3 protein. The sample gives around 170,000 distinct CDR3 sequences, over 35% of which show up once; around 5.8% is in the top ten. Sequencing input: peripheral blood. All receptors derive from a woman between 40 and 55 years old with Graves' ophthalmopathy. Both conserved end residues are part of each CDR3. Each record gives: CDR3 DNA, CDR3 protein, clone size, V gene, J gene, D gene. A D gene is named only where the DNA matches it firmly. Clone size is given for some rows only: seen once, a few or many times, or a class if the clone is expanded.

CDR3nt: TGTGCCAGCAGTTACCCGACAGACTCAACCCTCCTCTATGGCTACACCTTC
CDR3aa: CASSYPTDSTLLYGYTF
abundance: NA
v_gene: TRBV6-2/TRBV6-3
j_gene: TRBJ1-2
d_gene: NA

CDR3nt: TGTGCCAGCAGCGGCCCAGCCAAAAACATTCAGTACTTC
CDR3aa: CASSGPAKNIQYF
abundance: many
v_gene: TRBV9
j_gene: TRBJ2-4
d_gene: NA

CDR3nt: TGTGCCAGCAGCTTCGGACAGGGAGAGACCCAGTACTTC
CDR3aa: CASSFGQGETQYF
abundance: many
v_gene: TRBV7-9
j_gene: TRBJ2-5
d_gene: TRBD1

CDR3nt: TGTGCCTGGAGTGCAGGGGGCCCCCTCCACTTT
CDR3aa: CAWSAGGPLHF
abundance: many
v_gene: TRBV30
j_gene: TRBJ1-6
d_gene: TRBD1

CDR3nt: TGTGCCAGCAGATCGGGCGGGCAGGCGCAATACGAGCAGTACTTC
CDR3aa: CASRSGGQAQYEQYF
abundance: many
v_gene: TRBV6-1
j_gene: TRBJ2-7
d_gene: NA

CDR3nt: TGTGCCAGCACGGGGGGCTGGGCAGGTCGGAATCAGCCCCAGCATTTT
CDR3aa: CASTGGWAGRNQPQHF
abundance: NA
v_gene: TRBV28
j_gene: TRBJ1-5
d_gene: NA

CDR3nt: TGTGCCAGCAGTTACTCGAGAGCCGGAGGGGGGTACGAGCAGTACTTC
CDR3aa: CASSYSRAGGGYEQYF
abundance: NA
v_gene: TRBV6-2/TRBV6-3
j_gene: TRBJ2-7
d_gene: NA

CDR3nt: TGTGCCAGCAGCCAAGATGGGGATCAGCCCCAGCATTTT
CDR3aa: CASSQDGDQPQHF
abundance: many
v_gene: TRBV3-1
j_gene: TRBJ1-5
d_gene: NA

CDR3nt: TGTGCCAGCAGAGGAGGATCTCTATACGAGCAGTACTTC
CDR3aa: CASRGGSLYEQYF
abundance: many
v_gene: TRBV2
j_gene: TRBJ2-7
d_gene: NA

CDR3nt: TGCAGTGCTTCCCTCACGGCGGACGAGCAGTACTTC
CDR3aa: CSASLTADEQYF
abundance: NA
v_gene: TRBV20-1
j_gene: TRBJ2-7
d_gene: NA

CDR3nt: TGTGCCAGCAGTTTAGTGGGCCGGGACACTGAAGCTTTCTTT
CDR3aa: CASSLVGRDTEAFF
abundance: NA
v_gene: TRBV6-5
j_gene: TRBJ1-1
d_gene: NA

CDR3nt: TGTGCCAGCAGTTACGGCTACAGGGTGGAGACCCAGTACTTC
CDR3aa: CASSYGYRVETQYF
abundance: few
v_gene: TRBV6-5
j_gene: TRBJ2-5
d_gene: NA

CDR3nt: TGTGCCAGCAACCTCCCCCTGGGTCGCACTGAAGCTTTCTTT
CDR3aa: CASNLPLGRTEAFF
abundance: many
v_gene: TRBV5-8
j_gene: TRBJ1-1
d_gene: NA

CDR3nt: TGTGCCACGGGGGCCAGGGGGTTATCTGGAAACACCATATATTTT
CDR3aa: CATGARGLSGNTIYF
abundance: many
v_gene: TRBV15
j_gene: TRBJ1-3
d_gene: TRBD1

CDR3nt: TGTGCCAGCAGTTTGACACTCAGCAATCAGCCCCAGCATTTT
CDR3aa: CASSLTLSNQPQHF
abundance: few
v_gene: TRBV28
j_gene: TRBJ1-5
d_gene: NA

CDR3nt: TGTGCCAGCAATTTAGAGGGTCTGAGCTATGGCTACACCTTC
CDR3aa: CASNLEGLSYGYTF
abundance: many
v_gene: TRBV28
j_gene: TRBJ1-2
d_gene: NA

CDR3nt: TGTGCCAGCAGTTTCGTACAGGGGTTGCGAGAGACCCAGTACTTC
CDR3aa: CASSFVQGLRETQYF
abundance: many
v_gene: TRBV12-3/TRBV12-4
j_gene: TRBJ2-5
d_gene: TRBD1

CDR3nt: TGTGCCAGCAGTTCGATACCTTACAGGGGGAACACCGGGGAGCTGTTTTTT
CDR3aa: CASSSIPYRGNTGELFF
abundance: many
v_gene: TRBV12-3/TRBV12-4
j_gene: TRBJ2-2
d_gene: TRBD1

CDR3nt: TGTGCCAGCAGTTTGGACAGGGGTGTCGACGAGCAGTACTTC
CDR3aa: CASSLDRGVDEQYF
abundance: many
v_gene: TRBV25-1
j_gene: TRBJ2-7
d_gene: TRBD1

CDR3nt: TGCAGTGCTAGAGATCACGGAGAGACCCAGTACTTC
CDR3aa: CSARDHGETQYF
abundance: many
v_gene: TRBV20-1
j_gene: TRBJ2-5
d_gene: NA

CDR3nt: TGTGCCAGTAGTATGGGACAGGGGTGGTACGAGCAGTACTTC
CDR3aa: CASSMGQGWYEQYF
abundance: NA
v_gene: TRBV19
j_gene: TRBJ2-7
d_gene: TRBD1

CDR3nt: TGCAGTGCTAGTGCTCCGGGACTAGCGGCGAACACCGGGGAGCTGTTTTTT
CDR3aa: CSASAPGLAANTGELFF
abundance: many
v_gene: TRBV20-1
j_gene: TRBJ2-2
d_gene: TRBD2

CDR3nt: TGTGCCAGTAGTAAGCAGGGGGCGCGATTGGGCTACACCTTC
CDR3aa: CASSKQGARLGYTF
abundance: many
v_gene: TRBV19
j_gene: TRBJ1-2
d_gene: TRBD1

CDR3nt: TGTGCCAGCCGGGGCCCCGGGGAGCTGTTTTTT
CDR3aa: CASRGPGELFF
abundance: many
v_gene: TRBV4-2
j_gene: TRBJ2-2
d_gene: NA

CDR3nt: TGTGCCAGCAGTTGGGACAGCCTGAATGAGCAGTTCTTC
CDR3aa: CASSWDSLNEQFF
abundance: once
v_gene: TRBV12-3/TRBV12-4
j_gene: TRBJ2-1
d_gene: TRBD1

CDR3nt: TGTGCCAGCAGTCGCAGGGGACCTGCTAGCGAGCAGTACTTC
CDR3aa: CASSRRGPASEQYF
abundance: many
v_gene: TRBV28
j_gene: TRBJ2-7
d_gene: NA

CDR3nt: TGTGCCAGCAGTCGATCCGGGACAGGGGGCTATGGGAGCAATCAGCCCCAGCATTTT
CDR3aa: CASSRSGTGGYGSNQPQHF
abundance: many
v_gene: TRBV28
j_gene: TRBJ1-5
d_gene: TRBD1

CDR3nt: TGTGCCAGCAGTTTTGGGAGATTAGCGGGGGGCCAAGAGACCCAGTACTTC
CDR3aa: CASSFGRLAGGQETQYF
abundance: many
v_gene: TRBV12-3/TRBV12-4
j_gene: TRBJ2-5
d_gene: TRBD2

CDR3nt: TGTGCCAGCAGGGAAAAAAATGGAGGCTACACCTTC
CDR3aa: CASREKNGGYTF
abundance: many
v_gene: TRBV6-1
j_gene: TRBJ1-2
d_gene: NA

CDR3nt: TGTGCCAGCTCAACTCCTGAGGGCAGGTTCTACGAGCAGTACTTC
CDR3aa: CASSTPEGRFYEQYF
abundance: NA
v_gene: TRBV6-1
j_gene: TRBJ2-7
d_gene: NA

CDR3nt: TGTGCCAGCAGTTTGGGCGGGGGGGTCTCCTACGAGCAGTACTTC
CDR3aa: CASSLGGGVSYEQYF
abundance: many
v_gene: TRBV12-3/TRBV12-4
j_gene: TRBJ2-7
d_gene: TRBD2

CDR3nt: TGTGCCAGCAGCACTCAGTTAGAGGGCTATGGCTACACCTTC
CDR3aa: CASSTQLEGYGYTF
abundance: many
v_gene: TRBV6-2/TRBV6-3
j_gene: TRBJ1-2
d_gene: NA

CDR3nt: TGTGCCAGCAGTGAAGGAGACAGGGGATCCTATAGCAATCAGCCCCAGCATTTT
CDR3aa: CASSEGDRGSYSNQPQHF
abundance: NA
v_gene: TRBV6-1
j_gene: TRBJ1-5
d_gene: TRBD1

CDR3nt: TGTGCCAGTAGCCAAACTCCGGGACAGGGGGACTATGGCTACACCTTC
CDR3aa: CASSQTPGQGDYGYTF
abundance: many
v_gene: TRBV19
j_gene: TRBJ1-2
d_gene: TRBD1

CDR3nt: TGCGCCAGCAGCCAAGGGGTGGGGTCAGGAATTCAGCCCCAGCATTTT
CDR3aa: CASSQGVGSGIQPQHF
abundance: many
v_gene: TRBV4-1
j_gene: TRBJ1-5
d_gene: NA

CDR3nt: TGTGCCAGCAGTAGGGACTTGGAGACCCAGTACTTC
CDR3aa: CASSRDLETQYF
abundance: once
v_gene: TRBV6-5
j_gene: TRBJ2-5
d_gene: NA

CDR3nt: TGCAGTGCTAGAGAATTTGGGGAGACCCAGTACTTC
CDR3aa: CSAREFGETQYF
abundance: NA
v_gene: TRBV20-1
j_gene: TRBJ2-5
d_gene: NA

CDR3nt: TGTGCCAGCAGTGAACAGGACACAATGAACACTGAAGCTTTCTTT
CDR3aa: CASSEQDTMNTEAFF
abundance: NA
v_gene: TRBV27
j_gene: TRBJ1-1
d_gene: NA

CDR3nt: TGCAGTGCTAGGCTCCGGGACAGGGACTATCAGCCCCAGCATTTT
CDR3aa: CSARLRDRDYQPQHF
abundance: NA
v_gene: TRBV20-1
j_gene: TRBJ1-5
d_gene: TRBD1

CDR3nt: TGTGCCAGCAGCCCTTGGACAAACACCTACGAGCAGTACTTC
CDR3aa: CASSPWTNTYEQYF
abundance: many
v_gene: TRBV28
j_gene: TRBJ2-7
d_gene: NA

CDR3nt: TGTGCCAGCAGTTACTCGATGGGAGTTGCGAACACCGGGGAGCTGTTTTTT
CDR3aa: CASSYSMGVANTGELFF
abundance: NA
v_gene: TRBV6-5
j_gene: TRBJ2-2
d_gene: NA

CDR3nt: TGTGCCAGCAGTTACTCGAGGGTAGAGTCCTACGAGCAGTACTTC
CDR3aa: CASSYSRVESYEQYF
abundance: NA
v_gene: TRBV6-2/TRBV6-3
j_gene: TRBJ2-7
d_gene: NA

CDR3nt: TGTGCCAGTAGTATAGAAGAGGGCACTGAAGCTTTCTTT
CDR3aa: CASSIEEGTEAFF
abundance: NA
v_gene: TRBV19
j_gene: TRBJ1-1
d_gene: NA

CDR3nt: TGTGCCAGCAGTAACACGGGACTAGCTTCCGAGCAGTACTTC
CDR3aa: CASSNTGLASEQYF
abundance: once
v_gene: TRBV28
j_gene: TRBJ2-7
d_gene: TRBD2

CDR3nt: TGTGCCAGCAGTTTCCGAGCAGGGGTAAATGGCTACACCTTC
CDR3aa: CASSFRAGVNGYTF
abundance: NA
v_gene: TRBV28
j_gene: TRBJ1-2
d_gene: NA

CDR3nt: TGTGCCAGCAGTGAAGTTGCTAAAGCTAACTATGGCTACACCTTC
CDR3aa: CASSEVAKANYGYTF
abundance: NA
v_gene: TRBV6-1
j_gene: TRBJ1-2
d_gene: NA

CDR3nt: TGTGCCAGCAGTAGAAGGACAGAACTTAACACTGAAGCTTTCTTT
CDR3aa: CASSRRTELNTEAFF
abundance: many
v_gene: TRBV12-3/TRBV12-4
j_gene: TRBJ1-1
d_gene: NA

CDR3nt: TGTGCCAGCAGTGAAGGGGTTGGGATGATCACTGAAGCTTTCTTT
CDR3aa: CASSEGVGMITEAFF
abundance: many
v_gene: TRBV2
j_gene: TRBJ1-1
d_gene: NA

CDR3nt: TGTGCCAGCGAAACCCCAGGGGGGGAAGCTTTCTTT
CDR3aa: CASETPGGEAFF
abundance: many
v_gene: TRBV12-3/TRBV12-4
j_gene: TRBJ1-1
d_gene: TRBD1